The 31 T cell receptor beta chains listed next were all sequenced from one sample in a study of tumor-infiltrating lymphocytes in primary liver carcinoma. The researchers produced TCR beta cDNA from around 0.5 ug total RNA with a constant-region primer. Nested multiplex PCR, run for three rounds with slightly modified ARM-PCR, yielded TCR beta libraries. TRBV1-TRBV30 forward and Cbeta reverse primers drove the first two roughly 10-cycle rounds. TCRdb recomputed calls from the multiplex PCR reads with MiXCR, one row per CDR3 protein. The table has approximately 92,000 distinct CDR3 sequences, over 55% seen once; the top ten hold just over 9.5%. The tissue used was unsorted bulk material of roughly 17-31 mg. RNA and DNA were co-extracted from it with the AllPrep DNA/RNA mini kit. The specimen sequenced was liver tumor tissue from sampling region 5. Subset given: tumor region T5, tumor centre. The receptor set was obtained from a woman aged 60-75 years with primary liver carcinoma and hepatitis B virus infection.

A single count supports this clonotype. Germline is not matched at one junction end, which may reflect a read error. CDR3 bases: TGTGGCAGCAGTCCGCCCGGGACTAGCGGGGGGGCGAACACCGGAGAGCTGTTTTTT. Translation: CGSSPPGTSGGANTGELFF. The V call is TRBV12-3 or TRBV12-4, the J call TRBJ2-2, with 16 bases that match TRBD2. CDR3 length equals 19 residues.

Points on this clonotype: A much more abundant neighbour one base away suggests this may be a read error. The chain couples TRBV30 to TRBJ2-5, with a tentative D call TRBD2 (7 bases). The ends were cut back, 3 bases at V and 4 bases at J, with 18 bases in the middle. The CDR3 runs to 15 residues. Germline V CDR1 and CDR2: GTSNPN, SVGIG (reference sequence). CDR3 protein: CAWSPGRGLGETQYF. The CDR3 DNA reads as TGTGCCTGGAGCCCCGGGCGGGGGCTGGGAGAGACCCAGTACTTC.

The genes are TRBV25-1 and TRBJ2-4, with 7 bases fitting TRBD1. Germline CDR1 and CDR2: MGHDK and SYGVNS. The CDR3 sequence is 16 residues long. Trimming cost V 3 bases and J 6 bases; bases outside gene matches: 11. CDR3 nucleotides: TGTGCCAGCAGTGAGGTAAAGGGGGCCGGCAGAAACATTCAGTACTTC. This encodes CASSEVKGAGRNIQYF.

The chain links TRBV6-1 to TRBJ2-1; the D gene is possibly TRBD2 (5 bases). Trimming stripped 5 bases from V and 16 bases from J, with 24 bases between. There are 14 residues in the CDR3. Germline CDR1 MNHNS, CDR2 SASEGT. CDR3 in DNA: TGTGCCAGCAGTTTGGACTGGGTCTTGGCCGGGCAATTCTTC. This sequence encodes CASSLDWVLAGQFF.

Points on this clonotype: A junction end diverges from the germline sequence, so it may reflect a read error. V usage is TRBV4-1 and J usage is TRBJ2-7; 7 bases agree with TRBD2. The CDR3 runs to 14 residues. Per germline, CDR1 MGHRA and CDR2 YSYEKL. CDR3 nucleotide sequence: TGTGCCGGCAGCCAAGACGCCGGGGGGAGCGAGCAGTACTTC. As protein: CAGSQDAGGSEQYF.

This clonotype was picked up many times. V usage is TRBV5-1 and J usage is TRBJ1-1; no definite D call. This CDR3 is 14 amino acids long. The V gene's germline CDR1 is SGHRS and CDR2 YFSETQ. V lost 5 bases to trimming and J lost 2 bases, with 13 bases between them. CDR3 DNA sequence: TGCGCCAGCAGGGTCCTGCAGACCAACACTGAAGCTTTCTTT. Protein product: CASRVLQTNTEAFF.

Of note for this clonotype: At one end, the junction sequence differs from germline, possibly due to a read error. This rearrangement joins TRBV14 to TRBJ1-2, with D unresolved. The CDR3 has 15 residues. CDR1 and CDR2 (germline): SGHDN, FVKESK. The CDR3 nucleotides are TGTGCCAGCAGCCCCGCTGACTGGGGAATATATGGCTACACGTTC. This gives the protein CASSPADWGIYGYTF. Based on the CDR3 plus reference TRBV14 and TRBJ1-2, the full variable domain is EAGVTQFPSHSVIEKGQTVTLRCDPISGHDNLYWYRRVMGKEIKFLLHFVKESKQDESGMPNNRFLAERTGGTYSTLKVQPAELEDSGVYFCASSPADWGIYGYTFGSGTRLTVV.

Turning to this clonotype: A much more abundant neighbour one base away suggests this may be a read error. The chain links TRBV28 to TRBJ2-5; 9 bases map to TRBD2. Trimming took 9 bases from V and 5 from J; bases not matched to a gene: 7. Per germline, CDR1 MDHEN and CDR2 SYDVKM. The CDR3 sequence is 13 residues long. The CDR3 reads CARSGTSWETQYF. For the CDR3, the DNA is TGTGCCAGGAGTGGGACTAGCTGGGAGACCCAGTACTTC. The full variable domain, with the rest looked up from reference TRBV28 and TRBJ2-5, is DVKVTQSSRYLVKRTGEKVFLECVQDMDHENMFWYRQDPGLGLRLIYFSYDVKMKEKGDIPEGYSVSREKKERFSLILESASTNQTSMYLCARSGTSWETQYFGPGTRLLVL.

Note on this clonotype: The junction shows a germline mismatch at one end, possibly a read error. The chain recombines TRBV11-2 with TRBJ2-5; the match to TRBD2 covers 9 bases. Germline V gene sequence: CDR1 SGHAT, CDR2 FQNNGV. The length of the CDR3 is 13 residues. Here the CDR3 DNA reads TGTGCTAGCAGATTAGCGGGAGAGGAGACACAGTACTTC. Its translation is CASRLAGEETQYF.

Note on this clonotype: The conserved final phenylalanine or tryptophan is absent from the CDR3, which likely points to a read error. The rearrangement uses TRBV28 and TRBJ2-7, with no clear D. CDR1 and CDR2 from the germline V gene are MDHEN and SYDVKM. The CDR3 consists of 12 residues. The CDR3 spells CASSLPSNEQYS. The CDR3 DNA reads as TGTGCTAGCAGCCTCCCCTCGAACGAGCAGTACTCC.

About this clonotype: An end of the junction differs from the germline gene, which may be a read error. This chain connects TRBV6-1 to TRBJ1-6; a weak D match, TRBD1 (6 bases). Germline-derived CDR1 and CDR2 are MNHNS and SASEGT. CDR3 length: 17 residues. The CDR3 bases are TGTGCCAGCGACCCAGCCCTGGACAGCTCCTATAATTTACCCCTCCACTTT. It translates to CASDPALDSSYNLPLHF.

This clonotype has more than one count but fewer than ten. The chain carries TRBV20-1 and TRBJ1-4, with 7 bases aligning to TRBD1. This CDR3 contains 13 residues. CDR1 and CDR2 (germline): DFQATT, SNEGSKA (reference sequence). With V trimmed by 3 bases and J by 11 bases, 9 bases remained unmatched. CDR3 residues: CSASDRALVKLFF. The CDR3 nucleotides read TGCAGTGCTAGTGACAGGGCGCTAGTTAAACTGTTTTTT.

Comment on this clonotype: A read error may produce the germline difference seen at one junction end. The V gene is TRBV29-1, the J gene TRBJ1-1; the D is unclear. This CDR3 comprises 12 residues. Germline V CDR1 and CDR2: SQVTM, ANQGSEA. CDR3 protein: CSVNPSNIEAFF. For the CDR3, the DNA is TGCAGCGTTAACCCAAGTAACATTGAAGCTTTCTTT.

A remark on this clonotype: A junction boundary mismatches the germline segment, possibly from a read error. This chain links TRBV29-1 with TRBJ1-1; 7 bases align to TRBD1. This CDR3 region has 13 residues. Germline-derived CDR1 and CDR2 are SQVTM and ANQGSEA. The CDR3 is CSVEDRVGTGVFF. The CDR3 region has the DNA TGCAGCGTGGAAGACAGGGTGGGCACTGGAGTTTTCTTT.

This clonotype has at least ten counts. The chain joins TRBV6-1 to TRBJ2-1, with a tentative D call TRBD1 (5 bases). Germline V gene lookup returns CDR1 MNHNS and CDR2 SASEGT. V was cut by 7 bases and J by 3 bases, with 13 bases left in between. The CDR3 has 14 residues. CDR3 sequence reads: CASIVGVDYNEQFF. CDR3 coding DNA: TGTGCCAGCATCGTAGGGGTGGACTACAATGAGCAGTTCTTC.

A word on this clonotype: Compared with germline, one end of the junction differs, possibly owing to a read error. CDR3 loop: CAGSRGASGTGELFF. DNA for the CDR3: TGTGCCGGCAGCCGCGGGGCTAGTGGCACCGGGGAGCTGTTTTTT. The V call is TRBV11-2, the J call TRBJ2-2; maybe TRBD2 (6 bases). The V gene's germline CDR1 is SGHAT and CDR2 FQNNGV. This CDR3 has 15 residues.

The rearrangement joins TRBV7-8 to TRBJ2-3; D tentatively reads TRBD1 or TRBD2 (5 bases each). CDR1 SGHVS and CDR2 FQNEAQ come from the germline V gene. V lost 0 bases to trimming and J lost 2 bases, with 12 bases between them. This CDR3 contains 16 residues. This chain's CDR3 is CASSLAGTVSTDTQYF. In DNA, the CDR3 is TGTGCCAGCAGCTTAGCGGGGACGGTATCCACAGATACGCAGTATTTT.

This clonotype came up once. An end of the junction does not agree with germline; a read error may underlie this. The chain carries TRBV6-5 and TRBJ1-2; tentatively, D is TRBD1 (6 bases). This CDR3 is 13 amino acids long. Per germline, CDR1 MNHEY and CDR2 SVGAGI. In DNA form, the CDR3 reads TGTGCCGTTTCTACAGGGCGACACTATGTCTACACGTTC. Protein product: CAVSTGRHYVYTF.

To note about this clonotype: Compared with germline, one end of the junction differs, possibly owing to a read error. The chain has TRBV12-3 or TRBV12-4 and TRBJ2-1, with 8 bases identical to TRBD2. The CDR3 loop spans 16 amino acids. CDR3 region: CASSYSSSGGPNEQFF. The CDR3 bases are TGCGCCAGCAGCTATAGCTCAAGCGGGGGCCCAAATGAGCAGTTCTTC.

The V and J genes are TRBV11-3 and TRBJ2-2, with D tentatively TRBD2 (6 bases). The germline gives CDR1 SGHNT, CDR2 YENEEA. The CDR3 length is 14 residues. Trimming took off 5 bases at V and 7 bases at J, with 14 bases between the two ends. The CDR3: CASSAMEGFGELFF. CDR3 DNA: TGTGCCAGCAGCGCAATGGAGGGATTCGGGGAGCTGTTTTTT.

The chain is built from TRBV7-8 and TRBJ2-5; D unclear. Trimming removed 1 base from V and 13 bases from J, with 22 bases in between. Germline CDR1 reads SGHVS; CDR2 reads FQNEAQ. The CDR3 is 15 residues long. Written as DNA, the CDR3 is TGTGCCAGCAGCTTAGGGTTCGCAGACCAAGAGACGCGGTACTTC. It specifies CASSLGFADQETRYF. The complete variable domain, with remaining parts taken from reference TRBV7-8 and TRBJ2-5, reads GAGVSQSPRYKVAKRGQDVALRCDPISGHVSLFWYQQALGQGPEFLTYFQNEAQLDKSGLPSDRFFAERPEGSVSTLKIQRTQQEDSAVYLCASSLGFADQETRYFGPGTRLLVL.

V gene TRBV29-1 combines with J gene TRBJ1-5; the D is unclear. This CDR3 has 13 residues. Germline values: CDR1 SQVTM, CDR2 ANQGSEA. The V end was cut by 6 bases, the J end by 6 bases, with 15 bases between. CDR3 loop: CSVLVSGRQPQHF. Here the CDR3 DNA reads TGCAGCGTCTTAGTCTCTGGGCGTCAGCCCCAGCATTTT.

The chain couples TRBV5-1 to TRBJ2-1; TRBD2 aligns across 12 bases. The CDR3 extends over 19 amino acids. The germline gives CDR1 SGHRS, CDR2 YFSETQ. The ends lost 4 bases at V and 7 bases at J; junction bases unmatched: 18. The CDR3, as DNA: TGCGCCAGCAGCCTAACTCAGACTAGCGGGGGCAGGTTGAAGAATGAGCAGTTCTTC. This sequence encodes CASSLTQTSGGRLKNEQFF.

As for this clonotype: Sequence at one end of the junction differs from germline and may be a read error. The V and J genes are TRBV5-1 and TRBJ2-3, with 10 bases aligning to TRBD2. The CDR3 length is 14 residues. CDR1 is SGHRS, CDR2 YFSETQ, per germline. CDR3 nucleotide sequence: TGCGCCAGCGGCTCGAGCGGGGGGGAGGATACGCACTATTTT. It specifies CASGSSGGEDTHYF.

This clonotype came up a few times. The V call is TRBV28, the J call TRBJ1-6, with TRBD1 identical over 7 bases. The germline V gene encodes CDR1 MDHEN and CDR2 SYDVKM. The CDR3 has 16 residues. V was clipped by 6 bases and J by 9 bases; unmatched bases: 14. The CDR3 DNA is TGTGCCAGCAGCTCTCGCCGCCAGGGGGTTAGTTCACCCCTCCACTTT. Encoded protein: CASSSRRQGVSSPLHF.

As concerns this clonotype: The junction departs from the called germline gene at one end, perhaps through a read error. This chain joins TRBV11-3 and TRBJ2-1; TRBD2 aligns across 8 bases. Germline CDR1 reads SGHNT; CDR2 reads YENEEA. This CDR3 has 15 amino acids. The CDR3 loop is CASSPWGSGNNEQFF. CDR3 DNA: TGCGCCAGTAGCCCTTGGGGTAGCGGGAACAATGAGCAGTTCTTC.

The chain couples TRBV11-2 to TRBJ2-1, with 10 bases that match TRBD2. The CDR3 covers 18 residues. Trimming cost V 2 bases and J 8 bases; bases outside gene matches: 15. The germline V gene encodes CDR1 SGHAT and CDR2 FQNNGV. The CDR3 here is CASSLRGLAGVPGDEQFF. The CDR3, as DNA: TGTGCCAGCAGCTTAAGGGGCCTAGCGGGAGTGCCGGGGGATGAGCAGTTCTTC.

The chain employs TRBV29-1 and TRBJ2-1; 8 bases align to TRBD2. The CDR3 consists of 13 residues. The J segment lost 6 bases and the V segment lost 3 bases, leaving 4 bases of the junction unmatched. Germline loops: CDR1 SQVTM, CDR2 ANQGSEA. The CDR3: CSVDSGRTNEQFF. CDR3 sequence (DNA): TGCAGCGTTGACAGCGGGAGAACCAATGAGCAGTTCTTC.

Comments on this clonotype: At one of its ends the junction is not consistent with the germline gene, which may arise from a read error. The chain recombines TRBV4-1 with TRBJ1-2, with D hard to call. The CDR3 contains 16 residues. Germline V CDR1 and CDR2: MGHRA, YSYEKL. CDR3 coding DNA: TGCGCCAGCAACCAAGATATCAGGAACCCAGGTGGTGGCTACACCTTC. Its protein product is CASNQDIRNPGGGYTF.

A word on this clonotype: A read error may be the cause here, since a much bigger clone is one base away. The chain is built from TRBV5-5 and TRBJ2-7; 10 bases map to TRBD1. The germline V gene encodes CDR1 SGHKS and CDR2 YYEKEE (reference sequence). This CDR3 has 14 amino acids. This CDR3 reads CASSSRDRGYDQYF. For the CDR3, the DNA is TGTGCCAGCAGCAGCCGGGACAGGGGCTACGACCAGTACTTC.

Worth noting for this clonotype: A much larger clone lies a single base off, so this may be a read error. The chain's CDR3 is CAINQDGYQEIQYF. In DNA, the CDR3 is TGTGCCATCAACCAGGATGGGTACCAAGAGATCCAGTACTTC. The rearrangement uses TRBV10-3 and TRBJ2-5; D is uncertain. CDR1 and CDR2 (germline): ENHRY, SYGVKD. CDR3 length: 14 residues.